This is a list of T cell receptor beta chains from one sample in a study of post-analysis software for immune sequencing data. TCRdb redid the calling of the PCR reads with MiXCR, one entry per CDR3 protein. The table records a few hundred thousand distinct CDR3 sequences, around 33% of them present only once. Sequencing was carried out using blood. The receptor set was obtained from a girl between 10 and 17 years old with multiple sclerosis. Both conserved end residues are part of each CDR3. The D gene is left open where the match is weak. Size is omitted from some rows. Given values are once, few, many or a class for expanded clones.

CDR3aa,j_gene,d_gene,abundance,v_gene
CASSLRTSGGNNEQFF,TRBJ2-1,TRBD2,.,TRBV27
CASSQGGGGLRQPQHF,TRBJ1-5,.,.,TRBV3-1
CASSKGRDSYEQYF,TRBJ2-7,.,.,TRBV21-1
CASSLAGINSPLHF,TRBJ1-6,.,.,TRBV7-9
CASSPLRDRGEATDGYTF,TRBJ1-2,TRBD1,.,TRBV28
CASSPDPGGYLTDTQYF,TRBJ2-3,TRBD1,few,TRBV7-2
CASQGDNEQFF,TRBJ2-1,.,.,TRBV6-6
CASSQGLAGAEQFF,TRBJ2-1,TRBD2,few,TRBV7-2
CACSYNLGETQYF,TRBJ2-5,.,.,TRBV6-5
CSVVAQGNQETQYF,TRBJ2-5,.,many,TRBV29-1
CASSAWTAYEQYF,TRBJ2-7,.,.,TRBV25-1
CASSGVAGLTDTQYF,TRBJ2-3,TRBD2,few,TRBV7-9
CASSQPTRTSGGKQYF,TRBJ2-5,TRBD2,.,TRBV4-1
CASSPTLTGEKTQYF,TRBJ2-5,TRBD1,.,TRBV18
CASSLLSGPYEQYF,TRBJ2-7,.,.,TRBV7-6
CASSLSGGANEQFF,TRBJ2-1,TRBD2,many,TRBV7-3
CASRKVLAGGSSTDTQYF,TRBJ2-3,TRBD2,.,TRBV5-1
CASSEGSGAYEQYF,TRBJ2-7,.,.,TRBV21-1
CSARSAGGANEKLFF,TRBJ1-4,TRBD1,.,TRBV20-1
CSVEKAGPDLYGYTF,TRBJ1-2,.,few,TRBV29-1
CASSQDRLAGKDTQYF,TRBJ2-3,TRBD2,.,TRBV3-1
CASTKQGPGELFF,TRBJ2-2,.,few,TRBV6-2/TRBV6-3
CASSLGQEQAYYEQYF,TRBJ2-7,.,few,TRBV13
CASSPGPANTGAFF,TRBJ1-1,.,.,TRBV6-5
CASSLFPRGRRETQYF,TRBJ2-5,.,.,TRBV28
CASSPRGGLAEAAYEQYF,TRBJ2-7,.,.,TRBV5-1
CASSLGSPLVEQYF,TRBJ2-7,.,.,TRBV5-4
CSARDVGRGGSGNQPQHF,TRBJ1-5,.,.,TRBV20-1
CASSQSGSSNQPQHF,TRBJ1-5,.,.,TRBV3-1
CASSLRTDTYYEQYF,TRBJ2-7,.,.,TRBV9
CASSLSPWGLTAGELFF,TRBJ2-2,.,.,TRBV27
CSARDQTSGEDTQYF,TRBJ2-3,TRBD2,.,TRBV20-1
CASSPKGGPSDTQYF,TRBJ2-3,TRBD1,.,TRBV18
CASSSLPGRDQPQHF,TRBJ1-5,.,.,TRBV5-1
CASSLKAGEVRVFF,TRBJ1-1,.,once,TRBV5-6
CAISESNGAEVPQHF,TRBJ1-5,.,.,TRBV10-3
CASRSLGGNEQYF,TRBJ2-7,.,many,TRBV6-6
CASSQDPSGMAQYF,TRBJ2-7,TRBD2,.,TRBV4-1
CASSYSKDRGEEKLFF,TRBJ1-4,TRBD1,few,TRBV6-5
CASSWAGATYEQYF,TRBJ2-7,.,.,TRBV27
CASSLFGGGDTQYF,TRBJ2-3,.,.,TRBV5-1
CSVEASRTGLYNEQFF,TRBJ2-1,TRBD1,.,TRBV29-1
CASSAWDTGSYGYTF,TRBJ1-2,.,.,TRBV5-1
CASSSGPEAFF,TRBJ1-1,.,few,TRBV19